Listed below are T cell receptor beta chains from one sample, sequenced in a study of blood T cell repertoires in COVID-19. Sequenced by immunoSEQ multiplex PCR; TCRdb stores in-frame clones only, minus some. Seen here are about 100,000 clones, roughly 80% observed once, and the top ten hold roughly 4.3%. The material sequenced was peripheral blood. The receptors derive from a human donor in a cohort sampled during active COVID-19. Both conserved end residues are part of each CDR3. A D gene is named only where the DNA matches it firmly. For some rows the clone size is stated as once, few or many, or as a class when expanded; others skip it.

v_gene,abundance,j_gene,d_gene,CDR3aa,CDR3nt
TRBV7-2,once,TRBJ2-3,-,CASQFVGRSTDTQYF,TGTGCCAGCCAATTCGTCGGCAGGAGCACAGATACGCAGTATTTT
TRBV4-3,-,TRBJ1-1,TRBD1,CASSQVTGLNTEAFF,TGCGCCAGCAGCCAAGTGACAGGGCTGAACACTGAAGCTTTCTTT
TRBV19,-,TRBJ1-1,-,CASSNQGQGEAFF,TGTGCCAGTAGTAATCAAGGCCAGGGTGAAGCTTTCTTT
TRBV30,-,TRBJ1-1,-,CAWNRRGDDEAFF,TGTGCCTGGAATCGCCGCGGGGACGATGAAGCTTTCTTT
TRBV27,-,TRBJ2-7,TRBD2,CASSQLAGIYEQYF,TGTGCCAGCAGCCAACTAGCGGGGATCTACGAGCAGTACTTC
TRBV9,-,TRBJ2-5,TRBD2,CASSVSTSGRGETQYF,TGTGCCAGCAGCGTCTCGACTAGCGGGAGGGGGGAGACCCAGTACTTC
TRBV28,-,TRBJ1-2,TRBD1,CASSSGGNYGYTF,TGTGCCAGTTCATCAGGGGGCAACTATGGCTACACCTTC
TRBV6-6,-,TRBJ1-2,-,CATAESNYGYTF,TGTGCCACCGCAGAATCCAACTATGGCTACACCTTC
TRBV28,-,TRBJ1-5,-,CASRSGMGQPQHF,TGTGCCAGCAGATCAGGGATGGGCCAGCCCCAGCATTTT
TRBV12-3/TRBV12-4,-,TRBJ1-5,-,CASSITRNQPQHF,TGTGCCAGCAGTATAACACGCAATCAGCCCCAGCATTTT
TRBV28,-,TRBJ2-3,-,CASSLEGRSTDTQYF,TGTGCCAGCAGTTTAGAGGGGAGGAGTACAGATACGCAGTATTTT
TRBV9,-,TRBJ1-4,-,CASSALSGGTNEKLFF,TGTGCCAGCAGCGCCTTATCCGGGGGAACTAATGAAAAACTGTTTTTT
TRBV6-5,-,TRBJ2-7,TRBD2,CASSRGLNTYEQYF,TGTGCCAGCAGCCGGGGACTAAACACTTACGAGCAGTACTTC
TRBV10-3,-,TRBJ2-3,TRBD1,CAIRDREDTQYF,TGTGCCATCAGAGACAGGGAGGATACGCAGTATTTT
TRBV10-3,-,TRBJ2-3,TRBD2,CAISESTRGGSFDTQYF,TGTGCCATCAGTGAGTCGACTCGGGGGGGTAGCTTTGATACGCAGTATTTT
TRBV7-9,many,TRBJ2-7,TRBD1,CASSSPESRGNSGYEQYF,TGTGCCAGCAGCTCCCCTGAGTCCAGGGGGAATTCAGGCTACGAGCAGTACTTC
TRBV10-3,-,TRBJ1-5,TRBD1,CAISDETGVSNQPQHF,TGTGCCATCAGTGATGAAACAGGGGTTAGCAATCAGCCCCAGCATTTT
TRBV7-3,-,TRBJ2-3,-,CASSLGGSAGTDTQYF,TGTGCCAGCAGCTTAGGGGGGTCGGCTGGCACAGATACGCAGTATTTT
TRBV9,few,TRBJ2-7,TRBD2,CASSPDSSGETPPEQYF,TGTGCCAGCAGCCCAGACTCCAGCGGGGAAACCCCCCCCGAGCAGTACTTC
TRBV7-9,-,TRBJ2-5,-,CASSFGGLETQYF,TGTGCCAGCAGCTTTGGCGGGTTGGAGACCCAGTACTTC
TRBV27,-,TRBJ2-1,TRBD2,CASSGLTKTSGTALSSYNEQFF,TGTGCCAGCAGTGGGCTGACTAAGACTAGCGGGACGGCCCTGAGCTCCTACAATGAGCAGTTCTTC
TRBV19,-,TRBJ1-1,-,CASSPQGTLANTEAFF,TGTGCCAGTAGCCCGCAGGGGACGCTTGCGAACACTGAAGCTTTCTTT
TRBV11-3,-,TRBJ2-1,TRBD2,CASSSRLAGTYNEQFF,TGTGCCAGCAGCTCTCGACTAGCGGGTACCTACAATGAGCAGTTCTTC
TRBV7-2,few,TRBJ2-5,-,CASSPLPTVMFGETQYF,TGTGCCAGCAGCCCACTACCGACAGTTATGTTCGGAGAGACCCAGTACTTC
TRBV18,-,TRBJ2-6,TRBD1,CASSLGTGGIYGANVLTF,TGTGCCAGCTCACTCGGGACAGGGGGGATATATGGGGCCAACGTCCTGACTTTC
TRBV27,-,TRBJ1-6,-,CARGGAPYNSPLHF,TGTGCCAGGGGGGGAGCCCCATATAATTCACCCCTCCACTTT
TRBV28,-,TRBJ2-7,TRBD2,CASGVLAGGPHEQYF,TGTGCCAGCGGCGTCTTAGCGGGAGGGCCCCACGAGCAGTACTTC
TRBV10-3,-,TRBJ2-1,TRBD1,CAISADRGFNEQFF,TGTGCCATCAGTGCCGACAGGGGTTTCAATGAGCAGTTCTTC
TRBV7-9,-,TRBJ2-1,-,CASRGDMTYNEQFF,TGTGCCAGCAGAGGGGACATGACGTACAATGAGCAGTTCTTC